The entry below gives a single T cell receptor (beta chain) sequence along with its context. No antigen is known for it. The record originates from a study of T cell responses to AZD1222 COVID-19 vaccine. Here immunoSEQ multiplex PCR was the method, and the copy in TCRdb shows in-frame clones only, minus some. The sample carries roughly 90,000 clones, 80% to 90% recorded once. V lost 3 bases and J 7 bases, leaving 13 bases between the germline ends. CDR1 and CDR2 from the germline V gene are SGHTA and FQGNSA. The CDR3 has 14 amino acids. Whole-study results and caveats: Nearly half of spike-specific TCRs reportedly target variant regions that are unmutated in the B.1.351 and B.1.1.7 variants. Just 5 to 7 AZD1222 recipients tested seropositive at baseline. A mostly white British donor set with more females was recruited, and clonal diversity was possibly underestimated.

Sample: peripheral blood, taken 28 days after the second AZD1222 dose. The rearrangement uses TRBV7-2 and TRBJ2-1; D perhaps matches TRBD2 (5 bases). The receptor was derived from an adult who received the AZD1222 COVID-19 vaccine. CDR3: CASSLVVGANEQFF. In DNA form, the CDR3 reads TGTGCCAGCAGCTTGGTTGTGGGAGCGAATGAGCAGTTCTTC. Filled out from reference TRBV7-2 and TRBJ2-1, the complete variable domain reads GAGVSQSPSNKVTEKGKDVELRCDPISGHTALYWYRQSLGQGLEFLIYFQGNSAPDKSGLPSDRFSAERTGGSVSTLTIQRTQQEDSAVYLCASSLVVGANEQFFGPGTRLTVL.